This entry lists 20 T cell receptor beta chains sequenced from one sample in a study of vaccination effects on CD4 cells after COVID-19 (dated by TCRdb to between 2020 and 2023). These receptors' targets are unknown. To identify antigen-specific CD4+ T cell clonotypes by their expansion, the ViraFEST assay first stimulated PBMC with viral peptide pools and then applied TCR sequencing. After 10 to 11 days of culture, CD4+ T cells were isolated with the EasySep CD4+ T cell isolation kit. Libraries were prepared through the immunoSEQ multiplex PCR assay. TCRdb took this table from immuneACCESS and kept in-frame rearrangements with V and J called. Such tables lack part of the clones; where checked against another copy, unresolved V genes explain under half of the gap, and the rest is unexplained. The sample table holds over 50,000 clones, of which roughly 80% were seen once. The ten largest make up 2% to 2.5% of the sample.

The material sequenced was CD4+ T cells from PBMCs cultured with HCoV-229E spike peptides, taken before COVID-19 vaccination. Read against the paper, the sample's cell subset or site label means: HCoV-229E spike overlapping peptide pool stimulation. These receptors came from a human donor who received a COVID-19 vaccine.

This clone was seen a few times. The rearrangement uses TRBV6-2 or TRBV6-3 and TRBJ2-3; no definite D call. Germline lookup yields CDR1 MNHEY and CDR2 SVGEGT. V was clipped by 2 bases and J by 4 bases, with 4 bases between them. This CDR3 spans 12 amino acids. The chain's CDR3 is CASSYGPDTQYF. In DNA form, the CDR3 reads TGTGCCAGCAGTTACGGCCCAGATACGCAGTATTTT.

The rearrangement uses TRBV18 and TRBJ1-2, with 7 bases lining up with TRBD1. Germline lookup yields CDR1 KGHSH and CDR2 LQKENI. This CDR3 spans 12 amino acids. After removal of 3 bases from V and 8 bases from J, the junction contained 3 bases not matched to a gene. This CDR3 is CASSPQGDGYTF. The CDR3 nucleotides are TGTGCCAGCTCACCTCAGGGGGACGGCTACACCTTC.

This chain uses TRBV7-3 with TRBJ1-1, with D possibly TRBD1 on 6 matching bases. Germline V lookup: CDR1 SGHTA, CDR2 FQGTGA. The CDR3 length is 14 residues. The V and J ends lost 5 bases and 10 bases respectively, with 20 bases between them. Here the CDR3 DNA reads TGTGCCAGCAGCCCTGGGGGGGCTGGGAAGAGAGCTTTCTTT. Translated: CASSPGGAGKRAFF.

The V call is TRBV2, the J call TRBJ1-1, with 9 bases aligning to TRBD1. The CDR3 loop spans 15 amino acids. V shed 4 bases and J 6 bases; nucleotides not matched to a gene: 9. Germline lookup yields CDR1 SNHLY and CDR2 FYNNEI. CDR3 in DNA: TGTGCCAGCAGTGGACAGGGGGAAGGGGTCGCTGAAGCTTTCTTT. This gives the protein CASSGQGEGVAEAFF.

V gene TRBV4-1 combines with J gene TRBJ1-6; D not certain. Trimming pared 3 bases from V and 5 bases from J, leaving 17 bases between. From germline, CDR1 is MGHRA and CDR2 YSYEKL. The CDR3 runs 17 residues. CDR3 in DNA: TGCGCCAGCAGCCAGAGAGCGGGCCGGCGGGATAATTCACCCCTCCACTTT. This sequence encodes CASSQRAGRRDNSPLHF.

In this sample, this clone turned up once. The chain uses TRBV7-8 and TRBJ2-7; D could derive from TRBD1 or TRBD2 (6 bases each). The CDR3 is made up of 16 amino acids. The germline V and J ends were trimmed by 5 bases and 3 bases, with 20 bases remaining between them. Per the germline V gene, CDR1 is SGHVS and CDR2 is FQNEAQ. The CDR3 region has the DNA TGTGCCAGCAGCACACTCCGAGAGGGGGGAATCTACGAGCAGTACGTC. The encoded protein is CASSTLREGGIYEQYV.

Written as DNA, the CDR3 is TGTGCCAGCAGCTTAGAAGGGCGGGGGCAAGAGACCCAGTACTTC. It codes for CASSLEGRGQETQYF. This chain joins TRBV11-3 and TRBJ2-5; 7 bases fit TRBD2. The CDR3 has 15 residues. Per germline, CDR1 SGHNT and CDR2 YENEEA. Losses at the gene ends were 0 bases for V and 2 bases for J; bases not matched to a gene: 3.

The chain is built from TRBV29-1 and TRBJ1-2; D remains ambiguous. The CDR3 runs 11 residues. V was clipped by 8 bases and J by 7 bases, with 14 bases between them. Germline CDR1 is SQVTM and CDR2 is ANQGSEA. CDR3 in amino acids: CSLYTSGGYTF. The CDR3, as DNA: TGCAGCCTGTACACCTCAGGTGGCTACACCTTC.

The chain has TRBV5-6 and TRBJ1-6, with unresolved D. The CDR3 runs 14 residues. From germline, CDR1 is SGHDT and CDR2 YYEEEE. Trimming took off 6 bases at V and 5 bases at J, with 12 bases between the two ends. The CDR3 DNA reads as TGTGCCAGCACTAGAGGGTTCGATAATTCACCCCTCCACTTT. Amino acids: CASTRGFDNSPLHF.

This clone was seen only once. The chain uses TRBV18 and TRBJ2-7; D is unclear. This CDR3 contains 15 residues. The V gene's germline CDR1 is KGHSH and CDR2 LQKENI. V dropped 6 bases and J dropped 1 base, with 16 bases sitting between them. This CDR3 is CASSLRDPISYEQYV. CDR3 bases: TGTGCCAGCTCGCTTCGAGATCCGATATCCTACGAGCAGTACGTC.

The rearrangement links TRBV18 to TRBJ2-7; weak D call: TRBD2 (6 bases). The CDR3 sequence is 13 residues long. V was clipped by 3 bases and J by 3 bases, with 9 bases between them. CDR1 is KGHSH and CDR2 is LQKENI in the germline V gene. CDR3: CASSPGTVYEQYV. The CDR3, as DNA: TGTGCCAGCTCACCCGGGACTGTCTACGAGCAGTACGTC.

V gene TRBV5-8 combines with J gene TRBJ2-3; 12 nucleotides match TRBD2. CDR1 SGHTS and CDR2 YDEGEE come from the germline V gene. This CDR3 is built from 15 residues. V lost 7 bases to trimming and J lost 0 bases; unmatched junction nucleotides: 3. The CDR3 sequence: CASPGLAGSTDTQYF. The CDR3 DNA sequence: TGTGCCAGCCCCGGACTAGCGGGAAGCACAGATACGCAGTATTTT.

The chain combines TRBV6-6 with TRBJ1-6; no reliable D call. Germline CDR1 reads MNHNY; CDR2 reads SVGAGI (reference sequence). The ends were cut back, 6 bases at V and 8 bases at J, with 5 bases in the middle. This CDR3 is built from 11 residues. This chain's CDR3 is CASRHDSPLHF. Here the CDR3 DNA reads TGTGCCAGCAGGCACGATTCACCCCTCCACTTT.

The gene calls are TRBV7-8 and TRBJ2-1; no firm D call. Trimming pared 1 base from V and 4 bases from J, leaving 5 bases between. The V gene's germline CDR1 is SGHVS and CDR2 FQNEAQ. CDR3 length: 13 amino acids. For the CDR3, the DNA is TGTGCCAGCAGCTTAGGACCATACAATGAGCAGTTCTTC. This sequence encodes CASSLGPYNEQFF.

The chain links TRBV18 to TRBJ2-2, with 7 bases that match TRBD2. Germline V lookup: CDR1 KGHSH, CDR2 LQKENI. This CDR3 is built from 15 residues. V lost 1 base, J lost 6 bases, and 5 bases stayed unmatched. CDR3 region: CASSPLSTSSGELFF. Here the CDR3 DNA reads TGTGCCAGCTCACCACTCTCGACTAGCTCCGGGGAGCTGTTTTTT.

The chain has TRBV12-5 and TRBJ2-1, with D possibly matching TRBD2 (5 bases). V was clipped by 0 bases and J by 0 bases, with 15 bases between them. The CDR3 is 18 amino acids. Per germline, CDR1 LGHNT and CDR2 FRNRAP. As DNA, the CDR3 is TGTGCTAGTGGTTTGGTAAAGGACGGGAAGAGCTCCTACAATGAGCAGTTCTTC. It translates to CASGLVKDGKSSYNEQFF.

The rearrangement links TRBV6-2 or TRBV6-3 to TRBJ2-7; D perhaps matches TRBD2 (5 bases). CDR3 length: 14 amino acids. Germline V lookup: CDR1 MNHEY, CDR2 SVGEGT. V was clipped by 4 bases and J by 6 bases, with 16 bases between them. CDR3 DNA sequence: TGTGCCAGCAGTTCCCGACGGTCTCGGGGCGAGCAGTACGTC. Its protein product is CASSSRRSRGEQYV.

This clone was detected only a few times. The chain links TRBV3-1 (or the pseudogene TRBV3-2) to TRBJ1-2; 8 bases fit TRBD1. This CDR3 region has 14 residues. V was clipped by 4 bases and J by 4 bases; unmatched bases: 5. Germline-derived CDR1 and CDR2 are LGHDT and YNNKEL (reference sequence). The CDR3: CASSLTGDVYGYTF. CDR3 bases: TGTGCCAGCAGCCTGACAGGGGACGTCTATGGCTACACCTTC.

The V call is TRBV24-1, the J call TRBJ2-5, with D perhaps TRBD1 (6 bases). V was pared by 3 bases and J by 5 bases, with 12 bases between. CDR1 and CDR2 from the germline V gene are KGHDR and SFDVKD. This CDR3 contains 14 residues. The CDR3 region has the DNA TGTGCCACCAGTGATATTAGGGGGACCGAGACCCAGTACTTC. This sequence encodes CATSDIRGTETQYF.

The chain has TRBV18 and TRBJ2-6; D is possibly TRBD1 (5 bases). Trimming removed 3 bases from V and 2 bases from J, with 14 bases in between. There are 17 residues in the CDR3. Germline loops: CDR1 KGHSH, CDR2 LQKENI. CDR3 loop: CASSPPWQGPGANVLTF. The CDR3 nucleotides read TGTGCCAGCTCACCCCCTTGGCAGGGCCCTGGGGCCAACGTCCTGACTTTC.